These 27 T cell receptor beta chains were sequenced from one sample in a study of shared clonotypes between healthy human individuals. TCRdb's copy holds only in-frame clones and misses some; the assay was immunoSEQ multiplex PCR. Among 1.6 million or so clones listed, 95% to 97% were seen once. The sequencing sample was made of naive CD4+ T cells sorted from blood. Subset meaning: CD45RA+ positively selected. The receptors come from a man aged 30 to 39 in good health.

CDR3 in DNA: TGTGCCAGCAGTGACCGGCGTTGGGGACAGGGAACTCAGCCCCAGCATTTT. This translates into CASSDRRWGQGTQPQHF. This rearrangement joins TRBV2 to TRBJ1-5; 9 positions agree with TRBD1. Germline V gene sequence: CDR1 SNHLY, CDR2 FYNNEI. With V trimmed by 3 bases and J by 6 bases, 12 bases remained unmatched. This CDR3 region has 17 residues.

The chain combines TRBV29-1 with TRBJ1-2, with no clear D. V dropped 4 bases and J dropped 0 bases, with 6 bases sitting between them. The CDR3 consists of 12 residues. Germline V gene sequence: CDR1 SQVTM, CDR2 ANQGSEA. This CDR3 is CSVAGANYGYTF. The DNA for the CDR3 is TGCAGCGTTGCCGGGGCTAACTATGGCTACACCTTC.

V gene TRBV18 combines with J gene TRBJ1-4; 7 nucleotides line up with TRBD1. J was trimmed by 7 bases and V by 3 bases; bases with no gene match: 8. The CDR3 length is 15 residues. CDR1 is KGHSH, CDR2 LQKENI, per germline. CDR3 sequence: CASSPGTDVTEKLFF. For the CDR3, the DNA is TGTGCCAGCTCACCCGGGACAGACGTGACTGAAAAACTGTTTTTT.

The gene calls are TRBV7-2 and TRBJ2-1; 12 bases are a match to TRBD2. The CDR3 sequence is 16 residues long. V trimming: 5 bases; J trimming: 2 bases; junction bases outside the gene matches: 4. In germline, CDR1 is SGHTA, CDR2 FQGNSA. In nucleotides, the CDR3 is TGTGCCAGCAGCCTGAGGACTAGCGGGACCTACAATGAGCAGTTCTTC. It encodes CASSLRTSGTYNEQFF.

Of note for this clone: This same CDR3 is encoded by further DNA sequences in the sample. The CDR3 region is CASSSRGGSYNEQFF. The CDR3 nucleotides are TGTGCCAGCTCGTCTAGAGGGGGCTCCTACAATGAGCAGTTCTTC. This chain joins TRBV18 and TRBJ2-1; TRBD1 is a possible D gene (6 bases). The germline gives CDR1 KGHSH, CDR2 LQKENI. Trimming removed 6 bases from V and 0 bases from J, with 12 bases in between. The CDR3 spans 15 residues.

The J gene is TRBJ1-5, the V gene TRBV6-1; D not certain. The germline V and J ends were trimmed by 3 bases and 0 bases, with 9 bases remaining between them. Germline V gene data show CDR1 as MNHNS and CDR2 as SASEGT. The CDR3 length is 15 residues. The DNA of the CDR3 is TGTGCCAGCAGTGAGGCAGATTATAGCAATCAGCCCCAGCATTTT. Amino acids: CASSEADYSNQPQHF.

The CDR3 sequence: CASRQGTTNNEQFF. CDR3 nucleotides: TGTGCCAGCAGACAAGGGACTACCAACAATGAGCAGTTCTTC. The chain combines TRBV28 with TRBJ2-1, with 7 bases identical to TRBD2. The CDR3 is made up of 14 amino acids. The V gene's germline CDR1 is MDHEN and CDR2 SYDVKM. Unmatched junction bases numbered 7, after V lost 6 bases and J lost 5 bases.

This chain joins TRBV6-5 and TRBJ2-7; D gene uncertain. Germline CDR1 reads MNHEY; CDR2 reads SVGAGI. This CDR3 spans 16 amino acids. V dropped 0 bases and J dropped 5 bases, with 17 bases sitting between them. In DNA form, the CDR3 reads TGTGCCAGCAGTTACTCGAGAGGCCCCCTTGGGCACGAGCAGTACTTC. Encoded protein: CASSYSRGPLGHEQYF.

The CDR3 protein is CASMERWNYGYTF. The CDR3 region has the DNA TGTGCCAGCATGGAACGGTGGAACTATGGCTACACCTTC. V usage is TRBV2 and J usage is TRBJ1-2; D gene unclear. The germline V gene has CDR1 SNHLY and CDR2 FYNNEI. V lost 7 bases and J 2 bases, leaving 11 bases between the germline ends. The CDR3 has 13 amino acids.

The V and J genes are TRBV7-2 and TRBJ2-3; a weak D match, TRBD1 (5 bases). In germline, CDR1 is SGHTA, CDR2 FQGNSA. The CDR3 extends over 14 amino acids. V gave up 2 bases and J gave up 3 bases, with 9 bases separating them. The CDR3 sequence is CASSLRQGTDTQYF. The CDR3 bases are TGTGCCAGCAGCTTAAGGCAGGGTACAGATACGCAGTATTTT.

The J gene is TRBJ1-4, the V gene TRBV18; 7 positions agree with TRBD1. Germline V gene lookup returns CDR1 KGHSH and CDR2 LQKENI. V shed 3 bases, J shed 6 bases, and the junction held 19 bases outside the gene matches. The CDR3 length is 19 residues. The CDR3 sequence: CASSPAPPRGTEIDEKLFF. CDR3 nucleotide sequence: TGTGCCAGCTCACCCGCCCCCCCCCGAGGGACAGAGATAGATGAAAAACTGTTTTTT.

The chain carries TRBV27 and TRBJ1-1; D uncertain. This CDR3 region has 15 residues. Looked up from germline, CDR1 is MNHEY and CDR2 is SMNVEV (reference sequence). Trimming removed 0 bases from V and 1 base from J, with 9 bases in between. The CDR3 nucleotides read TGTGCCAGCAGTTTATCTCCAGGATGGAACACTGAAGCTTTCTTT. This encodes CASSLSPGWNTEAFF.

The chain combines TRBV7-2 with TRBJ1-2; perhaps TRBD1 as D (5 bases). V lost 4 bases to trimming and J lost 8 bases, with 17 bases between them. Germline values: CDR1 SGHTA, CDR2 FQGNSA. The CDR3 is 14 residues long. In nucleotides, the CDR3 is TGTGCCAGCAGCTCAGCCGGGGCCCCCGAAGGCTACACCTTC. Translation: CASSSAGAPEGYTF.

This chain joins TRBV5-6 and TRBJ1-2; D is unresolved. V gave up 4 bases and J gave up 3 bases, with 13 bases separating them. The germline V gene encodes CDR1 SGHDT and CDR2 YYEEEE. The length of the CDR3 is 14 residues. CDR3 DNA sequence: TGTGCCAGCAGCCACCCGGAGCAGTACTATGGCTACACCTTC. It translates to CASSHPEQYYGYTF.

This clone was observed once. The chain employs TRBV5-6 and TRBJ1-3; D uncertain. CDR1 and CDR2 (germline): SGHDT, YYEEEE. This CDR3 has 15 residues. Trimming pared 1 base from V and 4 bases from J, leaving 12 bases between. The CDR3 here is CASSLPQLGGNTIYF. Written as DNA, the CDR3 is TGTGCCAGCAGCTTGCCTCAGCTCGGGGGAAACACCATATATTTT.

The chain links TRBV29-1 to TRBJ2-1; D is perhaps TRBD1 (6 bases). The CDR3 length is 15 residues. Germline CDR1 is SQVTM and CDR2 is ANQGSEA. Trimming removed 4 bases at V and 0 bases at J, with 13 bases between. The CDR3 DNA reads TGCAGCGTTGTTTTGGGGGCAAGCTCCTACAATGAGCAGTTCTTC. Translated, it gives CSVVLGASSYNEQFF.

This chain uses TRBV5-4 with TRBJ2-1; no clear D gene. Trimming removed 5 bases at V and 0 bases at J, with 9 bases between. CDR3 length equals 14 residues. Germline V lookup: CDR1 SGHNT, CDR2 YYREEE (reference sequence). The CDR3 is CASRAASSYNEQFF. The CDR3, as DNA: TGTGCCAGCAGGGCAGCCAGCTCCTACAATGAGCAGTTCTTC. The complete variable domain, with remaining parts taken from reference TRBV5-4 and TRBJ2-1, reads ETGVTQSPTHLIKTRGQQVTLRCSSQSGHNTVSWYQQALGQGPQFIFQYYREEENGRGNFPPRFSGLQFPNYSSELNVNALELDDSALYLCASRAASSYNEQFFGPGTRLTVL.

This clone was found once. CDR3 loop: CASSVLTTFVNTEAFF. In nucleotides, the CDR3 is TGTGCCAGCAGCGTACTAACGACATTCGTTAATACTGAAGCTTTCTTT. The rearrangement joins TRBV9 to TRBJ1-1, with no clear D. Germline assignment: CDR1 SGDLS and CDR2 YYNGEE. The CDR3 spans 16 residues. V lost 1 base to trimming and J lost 5 bases, with 18 bases between them.

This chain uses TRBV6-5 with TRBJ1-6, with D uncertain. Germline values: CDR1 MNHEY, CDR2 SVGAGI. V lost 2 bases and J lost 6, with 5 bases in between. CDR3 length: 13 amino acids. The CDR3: CASSYERNSPLHF. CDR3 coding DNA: TGTGCCAGCAGTTACGAGCGTAATTCACCCCTCCACTTT.

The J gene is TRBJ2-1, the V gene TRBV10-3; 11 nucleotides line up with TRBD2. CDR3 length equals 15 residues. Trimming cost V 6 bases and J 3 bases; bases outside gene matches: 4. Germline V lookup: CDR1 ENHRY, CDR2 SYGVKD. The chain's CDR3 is CAIRATSGSYNEQFF. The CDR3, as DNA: TGTGCCATCAGGGCAACTAGCGGGAGCTACAATGAGCAGTTCTTC.

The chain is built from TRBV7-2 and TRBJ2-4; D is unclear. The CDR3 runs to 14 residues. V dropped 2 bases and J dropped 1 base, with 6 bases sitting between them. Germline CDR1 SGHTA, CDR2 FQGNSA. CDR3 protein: CASSLQRAKNIQYF. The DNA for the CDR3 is TGTGCCAGCAGCTTACAAAGGGCCAAAAACATTCAGTACTTC.

CDR3 in amino acids: CASSIGLAVQETQYF. The CDR3 region has the DNA TGCGCCAGCAGTATTGGACTAGCGGTCCAAGAGACCCAGTACTTC. This chain joins TRBV5-1 and TRBJ2-5, with 10 bases aligning to TRBD2. V lost 5 bases, J lost 1 base, and 5 bases stayed unmatched. The germline gives CDR1 SGHRS, CDR2 YFSETQ. The CDR3 extends over 15 amino acids.

This CDR3 is CASSLSLAALDEQFF. Here the CDR3 DNA reads TGTGCCAGCAGCTTAAGTCTAGCGGCCTTGGATGAGCAGTTCTTC. The V call is TRBV11-1, the J call TRBJ2-1; 7 bases fit TRBD2. The length of the CDR3 is 15 residues. V gave up 2 bases and J gave up 8 bases; unmatched junction bases: 9. Looked up from germline, CDR1 is SGHAT and CDR2 is FQDESV (reference sequence).

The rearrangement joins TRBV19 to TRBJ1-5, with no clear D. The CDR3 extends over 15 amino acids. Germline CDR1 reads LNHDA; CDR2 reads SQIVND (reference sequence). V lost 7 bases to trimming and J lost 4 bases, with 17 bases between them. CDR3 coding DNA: TGTGCCAGTACCCAAAGTGGGGTTTTGAATCAGCCCCAGCATTTT. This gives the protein CASTQSGVLNQPQHF.

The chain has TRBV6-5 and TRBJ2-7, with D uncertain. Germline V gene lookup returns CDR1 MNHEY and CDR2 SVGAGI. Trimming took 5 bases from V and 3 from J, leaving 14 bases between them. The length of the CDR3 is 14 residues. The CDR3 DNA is TGTGCCAGCAGTCCCCGGACCAACGACTACGAGCAGTACTTC. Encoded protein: CASSPRTNDYEQYF.

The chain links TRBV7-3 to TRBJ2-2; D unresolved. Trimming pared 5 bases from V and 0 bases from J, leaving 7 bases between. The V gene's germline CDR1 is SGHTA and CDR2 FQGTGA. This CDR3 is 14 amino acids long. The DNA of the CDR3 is TGTGCCAGCAGCCCTCATGCGAACACCGGGGAGCTGTTTTTT. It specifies CASSPHANTGELFF.

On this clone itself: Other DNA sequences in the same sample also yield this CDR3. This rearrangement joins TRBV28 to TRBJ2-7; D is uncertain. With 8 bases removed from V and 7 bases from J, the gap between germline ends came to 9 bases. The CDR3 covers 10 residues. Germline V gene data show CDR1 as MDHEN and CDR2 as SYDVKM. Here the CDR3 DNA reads TGTGCCAGCGGTCAGGTAGAGCAGTACTTC. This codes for CASGQVEQYF. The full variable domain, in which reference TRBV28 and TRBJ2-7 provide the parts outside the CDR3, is DVKVTQSSRYLVKRTGEKVFLECVQDMDHENMFWYRQDPGLGLRLIYFSYDVKMKEKGDIPEGYSVSREKKERFSLILESASTNQTSMYLCASGQVEQYFGPGTRLTVT.